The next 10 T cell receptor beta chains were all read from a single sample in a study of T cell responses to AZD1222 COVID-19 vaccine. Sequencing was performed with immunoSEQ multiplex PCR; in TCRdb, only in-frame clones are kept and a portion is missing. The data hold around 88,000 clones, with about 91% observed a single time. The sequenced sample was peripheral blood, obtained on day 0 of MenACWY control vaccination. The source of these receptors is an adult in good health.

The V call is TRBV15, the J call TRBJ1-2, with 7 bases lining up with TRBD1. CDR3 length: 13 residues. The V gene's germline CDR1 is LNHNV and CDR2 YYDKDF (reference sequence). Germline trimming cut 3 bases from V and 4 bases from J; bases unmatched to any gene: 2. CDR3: CATSRRDSYGYTF. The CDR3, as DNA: TGTGCCACCAGCAGGAGGGACAGCTATGGCTACACCTTC.

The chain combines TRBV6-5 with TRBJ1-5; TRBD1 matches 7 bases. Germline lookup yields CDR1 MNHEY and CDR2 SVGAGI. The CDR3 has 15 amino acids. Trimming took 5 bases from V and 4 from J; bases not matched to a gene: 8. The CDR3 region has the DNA TGTGCCAGCAGTCGACAGGGACAAGAAAATCAGCCCCAGCATTTT. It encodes CASSRQGQENQPQHF.

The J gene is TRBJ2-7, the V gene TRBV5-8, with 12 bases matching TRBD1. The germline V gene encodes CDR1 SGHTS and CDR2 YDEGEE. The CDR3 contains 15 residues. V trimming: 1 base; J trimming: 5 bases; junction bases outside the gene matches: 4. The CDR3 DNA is TGTGCCAGCAGCTTGAGGGGACAGGGGGCGGACGAGCAGTACTTC. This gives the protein CASSLRGQGADEQYF.

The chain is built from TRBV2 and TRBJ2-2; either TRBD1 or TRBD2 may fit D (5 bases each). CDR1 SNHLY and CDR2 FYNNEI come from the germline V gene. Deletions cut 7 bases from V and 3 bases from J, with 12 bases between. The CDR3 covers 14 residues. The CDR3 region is CASNGREYTGELFF. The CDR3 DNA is TGTGCCAGCAATGGCAGGGAGTACACCGGGGAGCTGTTTTTT.

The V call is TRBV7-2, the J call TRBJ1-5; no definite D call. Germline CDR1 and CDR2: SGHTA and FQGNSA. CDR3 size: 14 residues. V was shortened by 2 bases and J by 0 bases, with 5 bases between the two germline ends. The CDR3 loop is CASSLWISNQPQHF. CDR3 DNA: TGTGCCAGCAGCTTATGGATTAGCAATCAGCCCCAGCATTTT. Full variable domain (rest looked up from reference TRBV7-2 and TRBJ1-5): GAGVSQSPSNKVTEKGKDVELRCDPISGHTALYWYRQSLGQGLEFLIYFQGNSAPDKSGLPSDRFSAERTGGSVSTLTIQRTQQEDSAVYLCASSLWISNQPQHFGDGTRLSIL.

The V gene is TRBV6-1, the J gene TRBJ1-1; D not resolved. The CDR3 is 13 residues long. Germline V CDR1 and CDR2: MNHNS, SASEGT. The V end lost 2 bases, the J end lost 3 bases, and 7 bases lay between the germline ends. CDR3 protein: CASSENYYTEAFF. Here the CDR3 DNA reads TGTGCCAGCAGTGAAAATTATTACACTGAAGCTTTCTTT.

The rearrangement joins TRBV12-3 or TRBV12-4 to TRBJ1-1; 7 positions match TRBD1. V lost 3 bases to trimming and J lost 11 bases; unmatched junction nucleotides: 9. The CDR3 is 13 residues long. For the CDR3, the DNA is TGTGCCAGCAGTTTCAATGAGCGGGGACAGGCTTTCTTT. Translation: CASSFNERGQAFF.

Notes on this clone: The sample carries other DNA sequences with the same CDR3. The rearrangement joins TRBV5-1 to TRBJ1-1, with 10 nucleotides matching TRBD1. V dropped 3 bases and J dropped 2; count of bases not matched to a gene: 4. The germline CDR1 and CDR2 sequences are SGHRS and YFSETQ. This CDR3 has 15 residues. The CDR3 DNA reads TGCGCCAGCAGCTCGACAGGGGGCCTTAACACTGAAGCTTTCTTT. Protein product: CASSSTGGLNTEAFF. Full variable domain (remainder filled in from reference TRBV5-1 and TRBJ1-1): KAGVTQTPRYLIKTRGQQVTLSCSPISGHRSVSWYQQTPGQGLQFLFEYFSETQRNKGNFPGRFSGRQFSNSRSEMNVSTLELGDSALYLCASSSTGGLNTEAFFGQGTRLTVV.

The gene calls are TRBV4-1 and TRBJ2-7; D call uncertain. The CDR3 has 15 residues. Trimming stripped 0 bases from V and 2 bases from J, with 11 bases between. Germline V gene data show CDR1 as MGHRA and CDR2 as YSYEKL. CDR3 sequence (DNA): TGCGCCAGCAGCCAAGATCGTGGGTTACCCTACGAGCAGTACTTC. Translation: CASSQDRGLPYEQYF.

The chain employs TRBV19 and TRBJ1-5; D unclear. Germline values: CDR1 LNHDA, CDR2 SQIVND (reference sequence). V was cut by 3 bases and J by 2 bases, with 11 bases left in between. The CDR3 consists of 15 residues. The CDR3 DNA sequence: TGTGCCAGTAGTATCTCGGTTAGTGGCAATCAGCCCCAGCATTTT. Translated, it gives CASSISVSGNQPQHF.